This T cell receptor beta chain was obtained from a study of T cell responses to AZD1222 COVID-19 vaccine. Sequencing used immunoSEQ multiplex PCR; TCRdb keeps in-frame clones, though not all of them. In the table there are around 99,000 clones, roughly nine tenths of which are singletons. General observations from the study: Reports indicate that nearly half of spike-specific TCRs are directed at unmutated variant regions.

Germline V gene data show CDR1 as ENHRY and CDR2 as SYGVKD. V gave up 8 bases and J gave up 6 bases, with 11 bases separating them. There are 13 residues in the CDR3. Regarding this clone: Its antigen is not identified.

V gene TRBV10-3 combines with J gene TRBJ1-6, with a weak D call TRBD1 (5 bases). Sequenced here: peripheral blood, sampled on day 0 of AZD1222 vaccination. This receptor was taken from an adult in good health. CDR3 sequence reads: CAISGDGNSPLHF. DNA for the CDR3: TGTGCCATCTCCGGGGACGGTAATTCACCCCTCCACTTT.